Below are 3 T cell receptor beta chains sequenced from a single sample in a study of cytomegalovirus exposure and HLA in healthy donors (dated 2017 in TCRdb). The library was obtained by the immunoSEQ multiplex PCR assay. TCRdb took this table from immuneACCESS and kept in-frame rearrangements with V and J called. Such tables lack part of the clones; where checked against another copy, unresolved V genes explain under half of the gap, and the rest is unexplained. This sample holds about 200,000 clones; around 80% were observed only once. In total, the top ten clones hold roughly 13% of the sample. Sequenced sample: PBMCs. Receptors were obtained from a woman aged 25 to 39 in good health and CMV-seropositive.

The chain carries TRBV28 and TRBJ2-7, with D tentatively TRBD1 (6 bases). V lost 5 bases and J lost 0, with 23 bases in between. Germline CDR1 is MDHEN and CDR2 is SYDVKM. The CDR3 spans 18 residues. CDR3 loop: CASSQFWSGTHRSYEQYF. CDR3 sequence (DNA): TGTGCCAGCAGTCAATTTTGGTCGGGGACACACCGCTCCTACGAGCAGTACTTC.

The chain recombines TRBV25-1 with TRBJ1-1; 8 nucleotides align to TRBD1. This CDR3 has 15 amino acids. J lost 3 bases, V lost 3 bases, and 6 bases had no gene match. CDR1 and CDR2 (germline): MGHDK, SYGVNS. CDR3 sequence reads: CASSERRQGYTEAFF. Written as DNA, the CDR3 is TGTGCCAGCAGTGAGCGTAGACAGGGGTACACTGAAGCTTTCTTT.

V is TRBV7-6 and J is TRBJ2-1, with D maybe TRBD2 (5 bases). This CDR3 comprises 14 residues. Germline V CDR1 and CDR2: SGHVS, FNYEAQ. Deletions cut 1 base from V and 9 bases from J, with 13 bases between. CDR3 region: CASSLGLLDFEQFF. The CDR3, as DNA: TGTGCCAGCAGCTTAGGATTACTAGATTTTGAGCAGTTCTTC.